This T cell receptor (beta chain) was identified in a study of T cells in Graves' hyperthyroidism and ophthalmopathy. Study-wide results and caveats: Researchers found most expanded thyroid clonotypes above 0.001 in blood as well.

Trimming removed 3 bases at V and 3 bases at J, with 19 bases between. CDR1 is SGHNT and CDR2 is YYREEE in the germline V gene (reference sequence). There are 16 residues in the CDR3. As for this clonotype: The antigen remains unidentified. Given a much more abundant clone one base away, this may be a read error.

What was amplified from RNA transcripts were TCR beta CDR3 regions. TCR CDR3 underwent first-round RT-PCR with the HTBI primer set. A single record per CDR3 protein comes from TCRdb applying MiXCR to the multiplex PCR reads. The data show around 210,000 distinct CDR3 sequences, with around 16% seen just once and 53% held by the top ten. Hyperthyroidism had been newly diagnosed in patients aged 18 to 65, and its duration was under 2 months. This receptor was obtained from a woman in her forties or fifties with Graves' hyperthyroidism. Sequenced sample: blood. The chain combines TRBV5-4 with TRBJ2-7; D could derive from TRBD1 or TRBD2 (5 bases each). The CDR3 DNA sequence: TGTGCCAGCAGCTCCGGACACCGAGAGGGAAACTACGAGCAGTACTTC. It encodes CASSSGHREGNYEQYF. Complete variable domain (other parts from reference TRBV5-4 and TRBJ2-7): ETGVTQSPTHLIKTRGQQVTLRCSSQSGHNTVSWYQQALGQGPQFIFQYYREEENGRGNFPPRFSGLQFPNYSSELNVNALELDDSALYLCASSSGHREGNYEQYFGPGTRLTVT.